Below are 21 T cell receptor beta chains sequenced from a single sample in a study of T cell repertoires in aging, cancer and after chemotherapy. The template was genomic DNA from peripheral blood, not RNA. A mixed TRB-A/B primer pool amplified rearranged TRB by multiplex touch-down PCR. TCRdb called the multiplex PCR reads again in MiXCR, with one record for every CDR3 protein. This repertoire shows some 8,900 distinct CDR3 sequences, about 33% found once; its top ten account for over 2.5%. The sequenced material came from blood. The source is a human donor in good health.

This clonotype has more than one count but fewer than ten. Here the CDR3 reads CATSTYLDRGRTYEQFF. The CDR3 bases are TGTGCCACCAGCACCTACCTGGACAGGGGCCGTACATATGAGCAGTTCTTC. The chain employs TRBV15 and TRBJ2-1, with 9 bases aligning to TRBD1. Germline V CDR1 and CDR2: LNHNV, YYDKDF (reference sequence). There are 17 residues in the CDR3. V trimming: 4 bases; J trimming: 8 bases; junction bases outside the gene matches: 15.

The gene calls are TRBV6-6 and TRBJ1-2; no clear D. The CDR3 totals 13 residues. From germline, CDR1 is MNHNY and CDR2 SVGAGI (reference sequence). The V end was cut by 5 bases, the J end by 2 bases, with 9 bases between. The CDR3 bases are TGTGCCAGCAGTGAATGGGAAAACTATGGCTACACCTTC. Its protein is CASSEWENYGYTF.

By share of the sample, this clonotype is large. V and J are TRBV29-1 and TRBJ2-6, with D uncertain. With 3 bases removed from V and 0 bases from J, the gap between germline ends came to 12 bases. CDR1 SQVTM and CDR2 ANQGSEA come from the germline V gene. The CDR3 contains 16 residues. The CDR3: CSVDPDGPSGANVLTF. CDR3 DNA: TGCAGCGTTGACCCAGATGGGCCCTCTGGGGCCAACGTCCTGACTTTC.

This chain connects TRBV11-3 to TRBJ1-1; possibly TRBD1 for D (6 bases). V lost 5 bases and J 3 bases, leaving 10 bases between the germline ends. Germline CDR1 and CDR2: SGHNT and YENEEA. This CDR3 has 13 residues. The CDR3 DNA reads TGTGCCAGCAGCGAACAGGGTCACACTGAAGCTTTCTTT. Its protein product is CASSEQGHTEAFF.

The CDR3 loop reads CASSPISDTEAFF. DNA of the CDR3: TGTGCCAGCAGCCCAATATCCGACACTGAAGCTTTCTTT. The chain uses TRBV13 and TRBJ1-1, with D hard to call. This CDR3 is built from 13 residues. V was cut by 5 bases and J by 3 bases, with 10 bases left in between. Germline-derived CDR1 and CDR2 are PRHDT and FYEKMQ (reference sequence).

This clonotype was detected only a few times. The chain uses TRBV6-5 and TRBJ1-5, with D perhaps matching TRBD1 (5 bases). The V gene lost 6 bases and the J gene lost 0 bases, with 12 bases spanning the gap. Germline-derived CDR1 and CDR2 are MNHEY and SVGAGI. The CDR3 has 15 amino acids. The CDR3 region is CASSRLGDSNQPQHF. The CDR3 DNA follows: TGTGCCAGCAGCCGGTTGGGGGATAGCAATCAGCCCCAGCATTTT.

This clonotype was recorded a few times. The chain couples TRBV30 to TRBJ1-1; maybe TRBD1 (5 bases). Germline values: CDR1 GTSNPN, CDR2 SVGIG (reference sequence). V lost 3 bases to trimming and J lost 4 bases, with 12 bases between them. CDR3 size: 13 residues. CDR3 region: CAWRDTVATEAFF. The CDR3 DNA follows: TGTGCCTGGAGGGACACGGTGGCCACTGAAGCTTTCTTT. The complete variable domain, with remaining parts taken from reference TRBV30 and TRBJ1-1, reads SQTIHQWPATLVQPVGSPLSLECTVEGTSNPNLYWYRQAAGRGLQLLFYSVGIGQISSEVPQNLSASRPQDRQFILSSKKLLLSDSGFYLCAWRDTVATEAFFGQGTRLTVV.

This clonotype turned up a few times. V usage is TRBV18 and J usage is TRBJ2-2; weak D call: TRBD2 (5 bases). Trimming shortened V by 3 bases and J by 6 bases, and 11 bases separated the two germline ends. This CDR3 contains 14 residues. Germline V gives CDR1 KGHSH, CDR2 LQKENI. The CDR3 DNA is TGTGCCAGCTCACCTGATAGCGATCCCGGGGAGCTGTTTTTT. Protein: CASSPDSDPGELFF. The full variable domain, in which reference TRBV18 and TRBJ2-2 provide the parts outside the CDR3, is NAGVMQNPRHLVRRRGQEARLRCSPMKGHSHVYWYRQLPEEGLKFMVYLQKENIIDESGMPKERFSAEFPKEGPSILRIQQVVRGDSAAYFCASSPDSDPGELFFGEGSRLTVL.

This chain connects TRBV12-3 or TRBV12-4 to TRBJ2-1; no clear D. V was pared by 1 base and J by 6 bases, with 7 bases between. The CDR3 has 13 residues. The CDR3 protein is CASSLDYINEQFF. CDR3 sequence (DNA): TGTGCCAGCAGTTTAGACTACATCAATGAGCAGTTCTTC.

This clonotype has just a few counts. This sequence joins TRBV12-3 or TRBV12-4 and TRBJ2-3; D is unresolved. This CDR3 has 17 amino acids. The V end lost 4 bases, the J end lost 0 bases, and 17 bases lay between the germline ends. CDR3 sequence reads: CASSSLGRLPSTDTQYF. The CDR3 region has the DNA TGTGCCAGCAGTTCGCTCGGACGGCTACCTAGCACAGATACGCAGTATTTT.

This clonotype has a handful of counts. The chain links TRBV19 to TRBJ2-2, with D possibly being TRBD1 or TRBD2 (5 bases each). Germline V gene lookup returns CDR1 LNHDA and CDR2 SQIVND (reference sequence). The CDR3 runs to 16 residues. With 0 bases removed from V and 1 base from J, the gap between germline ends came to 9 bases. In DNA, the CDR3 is TGTGCCAGTAGTATAGATCGGGACCAGAACACCGGGGAGCTGTTTTTT. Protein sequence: CASSIDRDQNTGELFF.

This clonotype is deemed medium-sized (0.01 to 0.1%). The CDR3 DNA sequence: TGTGCCAGCAGCTTTCTCTACAATGAGCAGTTCTTC. Amino acid sequence: CASSFLYNEQFF. The chain combines TRBV11-3 with TRBJ2-1, with D hard to call. Germline loops: CDR1 SGHNT, CDR2 YENEEA. The CDR3 is 12 residues long. V was pared by 3 bases and J by 3 bases, with 3 bases between.

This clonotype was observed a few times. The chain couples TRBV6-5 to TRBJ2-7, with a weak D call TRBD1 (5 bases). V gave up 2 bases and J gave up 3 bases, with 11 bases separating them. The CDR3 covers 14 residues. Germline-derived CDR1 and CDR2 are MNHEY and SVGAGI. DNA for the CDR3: TGTGCCAGCAGTTACGGGTCAGGGAACTACGAGCAGTACTTC. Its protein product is CASSYGSGNYEQYF.

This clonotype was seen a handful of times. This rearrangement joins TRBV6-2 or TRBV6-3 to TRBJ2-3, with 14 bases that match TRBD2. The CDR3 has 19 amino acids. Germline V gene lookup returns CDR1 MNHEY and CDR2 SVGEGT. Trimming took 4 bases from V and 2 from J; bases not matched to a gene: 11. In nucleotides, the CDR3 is TGTGCCAGCAGTTTTACGCAGCGACTAGCGGGGGGGTCCACAGATACGCAGTATTTT. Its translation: CASSFTQRLAGGSTDTQYF.

For the CDR3, the DNA is TGTGCCAGCAGCTTAGTAGACGGGACCTACGAGCAGTACTTC. Protein product: CASSLVDGTYEQYF. V and J are TRBV7-9 and TRBJ2-7, with D perhaps matching TRBD2 (5 bases). V was trimmed by 1 base and J by 2 bases, leaving 9 bases between them. In germline, CDR1 is SEHNR, CDR2 FQNEAQ (reference sequence). This CDR3 is 14 amino acids long.

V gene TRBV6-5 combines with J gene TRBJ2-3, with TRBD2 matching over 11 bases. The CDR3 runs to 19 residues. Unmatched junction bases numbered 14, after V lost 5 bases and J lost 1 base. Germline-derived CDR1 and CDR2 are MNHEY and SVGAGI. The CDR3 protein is CASSEVNSGRARGTDTQYF. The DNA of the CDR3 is TGTGCCAGCAGTGAAGTTAATAGCGGGAGGGCCAGGGGCACAGATACGCAGTATTTT.

Written as DNA, the CDR3 is TGTGCCAGTAGTAGAGAGGCGACAGCGGGGAACACCGGGGAGCTGTTTTTT. Protein: CASSREATAGNTGELFF. V and J are TRBV19 and TRBJ2-2; D may be TRBD2 (6 bases). The germline V gene has CDR1 LNHDA and CDR2 SQIVND (reference sequence). This CDR3 contains 17 residues. V gave up 4 bases and J gave up 1 base, with 16 bases separating them.

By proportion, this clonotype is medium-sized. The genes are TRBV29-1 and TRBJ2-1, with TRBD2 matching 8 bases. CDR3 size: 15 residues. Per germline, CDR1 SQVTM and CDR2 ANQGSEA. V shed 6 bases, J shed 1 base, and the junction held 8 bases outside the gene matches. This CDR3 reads CSVPRGVTSYNEQFF. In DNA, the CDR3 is TGCAGCGTGCCGCGGGGGGTAACGTCCTACAATGAGCAGTTCTTC.

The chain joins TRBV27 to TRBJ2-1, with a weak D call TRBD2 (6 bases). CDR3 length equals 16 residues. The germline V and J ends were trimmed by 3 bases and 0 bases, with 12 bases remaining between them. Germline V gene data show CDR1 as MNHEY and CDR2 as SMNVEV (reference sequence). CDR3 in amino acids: CASSLSQEGSYNEQFF. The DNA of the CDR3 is TGTGCCAGCAGTTTGTCACAGGAGGGCTCCTACAATGAGCAGTTCTTC.

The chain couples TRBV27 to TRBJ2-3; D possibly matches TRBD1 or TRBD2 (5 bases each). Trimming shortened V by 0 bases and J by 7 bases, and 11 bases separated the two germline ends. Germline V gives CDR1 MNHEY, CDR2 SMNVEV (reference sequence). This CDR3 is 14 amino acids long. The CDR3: CASSLSVGTNTQYF. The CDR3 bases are TGTGCCAGCAGTTTATCTGTTGGGACGAATACGCAGTATTTT.

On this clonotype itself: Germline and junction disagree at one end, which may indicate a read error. CDR3 protein: CASSFGQNNQPQHF. The CDR3 DNA sequence: TGCGCCAGCAGCTTTGGGCAGAACAATCAGCCCCAGCATTTT. The chain carries TRBV11-3 and TRBJ1-5; D unclear. Germline V gene data show CDR1 as SGHNT and CDR2 as YENEEA. This CDR3 comprises 14 residues.